This T cell receptor (beta chain) derives from a study of CXCR3-negative and CXCR3-positive naive CD8 T cells. Per the germline V gene, CDR1 is MGHDK and CDR2 is SYGVNS. The CDR3 spans 16 residues. A word on this clonotype: Its matching antigen is unknown.

Study-level points and caveats: In CXCR3-positive naive cells, the TRB CDR3s were more hydrophobic than in CXCR3-negative naive cells. With respect to TRBV-TRBJ usage, naive CXCR3-negative and CXCR3-positive cells were similar; memory differed.

The method, 5' RACE with UMI labels, was used to prepare the TRB cDNA libraries. One entry per CDR3 protein, without DNA, is what TCRdb gives after re-calling the 5' RACE reads. In total, the table holds 150,000 to 180,000 distinct CDR3 sequences. This TCR came from a human donor in good health. Some clones in this sample may be carry-over from other donors' samples. Sequencing input: naive CXCR3+ CD8+ T cells from blood. The sample's subset: CD45RO-CCR7+CD27+CD95- naive CD8+ T cells expressing CXCR3 (TNR3+). The chain is built from TRBV25-1 and TRBJ1-2; checking the TCRdb D call of TRBD1 is not possible without DNA. The CDR3 spells CASSLSNRDPWLGYTF.